What follows are 22 T cell receptor beta chains derived from one specimen sequenced in a study of T cell clones after liver transplantation. The assay was immunoSEQ multiplex PCR, and TCRdb's table has in-frame clones only and misses some. The sample carries nearly 55,000 clones, around 84% recorded once. The sequenced sample was CD4+ T cells from blood, obtained before liver transplant. These receptors originate from a human donor who received a liver transplant.

This chain uses TRBV11-3 with TRBJ2-5; a weak D match, TRBD2 (5 bases). The CDR3 sequence is 13 residues long. In germline, CDR1 is SGHNT, CDR2 YENEEA. V was cut by 1 base and J by 7 bases, with 10 bases left in between. The CDR3 DNA reads TGTGCCAGCAGCTTAGCCAGGACTGGGACCCAGTACTTC. It is translated as CASSLARTGTQYF.

The chain is built from TRBV6-6 and TRBJ1-4, with 9 bases that match TRBD1. CDR3 length equals 15 residues. Trimming took 6 bases from V and 7 from J; bases not matched to a gene: 9. Germline V gene lookup returns CDR1 MNHNY and CDR2 SVGAGI (reference sequence). In DNA, the CDR3 is TGTGCCAGCAGCGATCCGGGGACAGGGTTTGAAAAACTGTTTTTT. Protein: CASSDPGTGFEKLFF.

CDR3 region: CASRSAGTSGSYEQYF. In DNA form, the CDR3 reads TGTGCCAGCAGGTCTGCCGGGACTAGCGGGAGCTACGAGCAGTACTTC. The chain uses TRBV7-2 and TRBJ2-7; 14 bases align to TRBD2. The CDR3 has 16 amino acids. V gave up 6 bases and J gave up 3 bases; unmatched junction bases: 7. CDR1 and CDR2 from the germline V gene are SGHTA and FQGNSA. Based on the CDR3 plus reference TRBV7-2 and TRBJ2-7, the full variable domain is GAGVSQSPSNKVTEKGKDVELRCDPISGHTALYWYRQSLGQGLEFLIYFQGNSAPDKSGLPSDRFSAERTGGSVSTLTIQRTQQEDSAVYLCASRSAGTSGSYEQYFGPGTRLTVT.

This clone appeared a single time. The chain has TRBV6-9 and TRBJ2-2, with D tentatively TRBD2 (6 bases). Germline-derived CDR1 and CDR2 are MNHGY and SVAAGI. Between the trimmed V and J ends, which lost 6 bases and 2 bases, there was a span of 10 bases. The CDR3 spans 14 residues. In DNA form, the CDR3 reads TGTGCCAGCAGCCGACTAGTAAACACCGGGGAGCTGTTTTTT. Encoded protein: CASSRLVNTGELFF.

The V and J genes are TRBV29-1 and TRBJ2-1; the D gene is possibly TRBD2 (6 bases). Trimming shortened V by 5 bases and J by 7 bases, and 15 bases separated the two germline ends. The CDR3 length is 13 residues. CDR1 is SQVTM and CDR2 is ANQGSEA in the germline V gene. As DNA, the CDR3 is TGCAGCGTTCGGGCGGGACTTCTAAATGAGCAGTTCTTC. Protein sequence: CSVRAGLLNEQFF.

The genes are TRBV5-1 and TRBJ2-5; D possibly corresponds to TRBD1 (5 bases). Germline lookup yields CDR1 SGHRS and CDR2 YFSETQ. V gave up 0 bases and J gave up 3 bases, with 12 bases separating them. CDR3 length: 15 amino acids. The CDR3 reads CASSLAGQGEETQYF. Written as DNA, the CDR3 is TGCGCCAGCAGCTTGGCCGGTCAGGGCGAAGAGACCCAGTACTTC.

This chain links TRBV9 with TRBJ2-1, with TRBD2 matching 10 bases. Germline V CDR1 and CDR2: SGDLS, YYNGEE. The J segment lost 2 bases and the V segment lost 3 bases, leaving 8 bases of the junction unmatched. The CDR3 has 17 residues. CDR3 nucleotides: TGTGCCAGCAGCGAAGGGAGCGGGGGGGCTGCCTACAATGAGCAGTTCTTC. It encodes CASSEGSGGAAYNEQFF.

CDR3 protein: CASSLDGREKAEQYF. In DNA form, the CDR3 reads TGTGCCAGCAGCTTGGATGGGAGGGAGAAGGCCGAGCAGTACTTC. The V gene is TRBV5-4, the J gene TRBJ2-7, with TRBD2 matching over 7 bases. V dropped 0 bases and J dropped 6; count of bases not matched to a gene: 9. This CDR3 region has 15 residues. From germline, CDR1 is SGHNT and CDR2 YYREEE (reference sequence).

This chain joins TRBV18 and TRBJ2-3; the D is unclear. Per germline, CDR1 KGHSH and CDR2 LQKENI. The CDR3 extends over 13 amino acids. Trimming pared 3 bases from V and 3 bases from J, leaving 7 bases between. The CDR3 sequence: CASSPVLTDTQYF. CDR3 bases: TGTGCCAGCTCACCTGTATTAACAGATACGCAGTATTTT.

In its sample, this clone was seen once. The chain uses TRBV4-2 and TRBJ2-5; tentatively, D is TRBD1 (5 bases). V lost 0 bases and J 3 bases, leaving 11 bases between the germline ends. The CDR3 contains 15 residues. Germline V CDR1 and CDR2: LGHNA, YNFKEQ. In DNA, the CDR3 is TGTGCCAGCAGCCAAGATCGACAGAGAAAAGAGACCCAGTACTTC. Encoded protein: CASSQDRQRKETQYF.

The rearrangement uses TRBV7-2 and TRBJ1-5, with D uncertain. The germline CDR1 and CDR2 sequences are SGHTA and FQGNSA. The V end lost 3 bases, the J end lost 6 bases, and 12 bases lay between the germline ends. CDR3 length: 14 amino acids. CDR3 bases: TGTGCCAGCAGCTTGACCCAAGGGAGTCAGCCCCAGCATTTT. Translating it yields CASSLTQGSQPQHF.

The gene calls are TRBV4-2 and TRBJ2-7; TRBD1 is a possible D gene (6 bases). Trimming took 6 bases from V and 0 from J, leaving 12 bases between them. The CDR3 contains 14 residues. CDR1 and CDR2 (germline): LGHNA, YNFKEQ. In DNA, the CDR3 is TGTGCCAGCAGTCGACGGGACAACTCCTACGAGCAGTACTTC. Residues: CASSRRDNSYEQYF.

The CDR3 loop reads CAISAGTGRSGNTEAFF. The CDR3 DNA sequence: TGTGCCATCAGTGCCGGGACAGGGCGGAGTGGAAACACTGAAGCTTTCTTT. This chain joins TRBV10-3 and TRBJ1-1, with 9 positions matching TRBD1. V shed 4 bases and J 2 bases; nucleotides not matched to a gene: 11. The CDR3 totals 17 residues. The V gene's germline CDR1 is ENHRY and CDR2 SYGVKD.

The rearrangement joins TRBV7-2 to TRBJ2-3, with 7 bases identical to TRBD1. The CDR3 runs 15 residues. V lost 5 bases to trimming and J lost 2 bases; unmatched junction nucleotides: 7. Per the germline V gene, CDR1 is SGHTA and CDR2 is FQGNSA. CDR3 loop: CASSPLGQTTDTQYF. In DNA form, the CDR3 reads TGTGCCAGCAGCCCACTGGGACAGACCACAGATACGCAGTATTTT.

J is TRBJ2-7 and V is TRBV4-1; 7 bases fit TRBD2. There are 15 residues in the CDR3. The V gene end was trimmed by 3 bases and the J gene end by 6 bases; junction bases not matched to a gene: 11. Germline CDR1 MGHRA, CDR2 YSYEKL. The CDR3 sequence: CASSHPGGTPTEQYF. CDR3 in DNA: TGCGCCAGCAGCCACCCCGGGGGGACTCCTACCGAGCAGTACTTC.

The chain recombines TRBV21-1 with TRBJ2-2; the DNA was not compared with TRBD2, the D call given in the table. TRBV21-1 is flagged as a pseudogene. The CDR3 sequence is 17 residues long. The CDR3 region has the DNA TGTGCCGCCACCCAGGGGACTAGCGGGAACAACACCGGGGAGCTGTTTTTT. Amino acid sequence: CAATQGTSGNNTGELFF.

V usage is TRBV7-8 and J usage is TRBJ2-2; D unclear. The CDR3 is made up of 13 amino acids. Germline CDR1 and CDR2: SGHVS and FQNEAQ. The V gene lost 1 base and the J gene lost 7 bases, with 7 bases spanning the gap. The CDR3 loop is CASSLDPSGELFF. The DNA for the CDR3 is TGTGCCAGCAGCTTAGACCCCAGCGGGGAGCTGTTTTTT.

V is TRBV7-9 and J is TRBJ1-2; 9 positions agree with TRBD1. CDR3 size: 15 residues. V was pared by 4 bases and J by 3 bases, with 6 bases of the junction left unmatched. The germline CDR1 and CDR2 sequences are SEHNR and FQNEAQ (reference sequence). The CDR3 spells CASSYNRDRDYGYTF. Here the CDR3 DNA reads TGTGCCAGCAGCTACAACCGGGACAGGGACTATGGCTACACCTTC.

V usage is TRBV19 and J usage is TRBJ1-5, with 7 bases identical to TRBD1. The length of the CDR3 is 18 residues. The germline V gene has CDR1 LNHDA and CDR2 SQIVND (reference sequence). V lost 5 bases to trimming and J lost 3 bases; unmatched junction nucleotides: 16. The CDR3 DNA follows: TGTGCCAGTAGTCCCTACGGGGGGCGGGGACAGCCCAATCAGCCCCAGCATTTT. It yields the protein CASSPYGGRGQPNQPQHF.

The CDR3 region has the DNA TGCGCCAGCTCCTGGCAAAGGGCCCTCACAGATACGCAGTATTTT. This gives the protein CASSWQRALTDTQYF. V gene TRBV5-1 combines with J gene TRBJ2-3; the D is unclear. Per germline, CDR1 SGHRS and CDR2 YFSETQ. The CDR3 loop spans 15 amino acids. V was pared by 7 bases and J by 2 bases, with 17 bases between.

The gene calls are TRBV11-1 and TRBJ2-1; 8 bases are shared with TRBD1. From germline, CDR1 is SGHAT and CDR2 FQDESV (reference sequence). This CDR3 region has 13 residues. V shed 5 bases and J 8 bases; nucleotides not matched to a gene: 5. CDR3 in DNA: TGTGCCAGCAGCCCGGACAGGGTGGATGAGCAGTTCTTC. Translation gives CASSPDRVDEQFF.

V usage is TRBV6-6 and J usage is TRBJ1-2; D remains ambiguous. CDR3 size: 15 residues. Germline V gene lookup returns CDR1 MNHNY and CDR2 SVGAGI (reference sequence). The V and J ends lost 0 bases and 4 bases respectively, with 12 bases between them. The CDR3 coding sequence is TGTGCCAGCAGTTACTCTCGGGGTGAGGCCTATGGCTACACCTTC. This codes for CASSYSRGEAYGYTF.